These 32 T cell receptor beta chains originate from one sample sequenced in a study of T cell repertoires in cytomegalovirus infection. Their recognized antigens are unknown. TCRdb recomputed calls from the reads with MiXCR, one row per CDR3 protein. The repertoire holds fewer than 900,000 distinct CDR3 sequences, with approximately 32% as singletons. The source material was cultured CD8+ T cells from PBMCs, sampled from culture after CMV antigen stimulation. These receptors were obtained from a human donor in good health (CMV status not recorded). Some clones in this sample may be carry-over from other donors' samples.

Details on this clonotype: A junction boundary mismatches the germline segment, possibly from a read error. The chain carries TRBV27 and TRBJ1-2; the D is unclear. Germline V gives CDR1 MNHEY, CDR2 SMNVEV (reference sequence). The CDR3 spans 14 residues. The CDR3 region is CTSSLSPRNYGYTF. As DNA, the CDR3 is TGTACCAGCAGTTTATCTCCCAGGAACTATGGCTACACCTTC.

V is TRBV27 and J is TRBJ1-2; TRBD1 matches 7 bases. Germline-derived CDR1 and CDR2 are MNHEY and SMNVEV (reference sequence). This CDR3 region has 13 residues. V shed 6 bases and J 2 bases; nucleotides not matched to a gene: 3. CDR3 amino acids: CASRPDRNYGYTF. The CDR3 DNA reads TGTGCCAGCAGGCCGGACAGGAACTATGGCTACACCTTC.

The chain combines TRBV7-8 with TRBJ2-5, with 12 bases identical to TRBD1. Trimming at V came to 7 bases and at J to 4 bases, leaving 13 bases not matched to a gene. This CDR3 spans 17 amino acids. Per the germline V gene, CDR1 is SGHVS and CDR2 is FQNEAQ. CDR3 sequence: CASTLPPGQGAGETQYF. Written as DNA, the CDR3 is TGTGCCAGCACACTGCCCCCGGGACAGGGGGCGGGAGAGACCCAGTACTTC.

The table lists this clonotype with a few counts. The chain recombines TRBV6-2 or TRBV6-3 with TRBJ1-1; D is uncertain. The CDR3 is 13 residues long. Germline CDR1 and CDR2: MNHEY and SVGEGT. Trimming shortened V by 6 bases and J by 0 bases, and 8 bases separated the two germline ends. The CDR3 DNA reads as TGTGCCAGCAGGCGGGAACTGAACACTGAAGCTTTCTTT. It is translated as CASRRELNTEAFF.

The chain has TRBV15 and TRBJ1-6; D perhaps matches TRBD1 (6 bases). The CDR3 extends over 15 amino acids. Germline values: CDR1 LNHNV, CDR2 YYDKDF (reference sequence). Trimming took off 3 bases at V and 5 bases at J, with 11 bases between the two ends. Here the CDR3 DNA reads TGTGCCACCAGCAGGCCCAGGGGAAATAATTCACCCCTCCACTTT. It yields the protein CATSRPRGNNSPLHF.

This clonotype was observed at least ten times. The CDR3, as DNA: TGTGCCAGCAGTTTATCCGCCCCTCCAGGGGAAGCAGATACGCAGTATTTT. Its protein is CASSLSAPPGEADTQYF. The chain uses TRBV27 and TRBJ2-3; tentative D call: TRBD1 (6 bases). Per the germline V gene, CDR1 is MNHEY and CDR2 is SMNVEV (reference sequence). The CDR3 contains 17 residues. With 0 bases removed from V and 4 bases from J, the gap between germline ends came to 17 bases.

This clonotype turned up a few times. This chain joins TRBV6-2 or TRBV6-3 and TRBJ1-2; no reliable D call. The length of the CDR3 is 16 residues. Germline CDR1 and CDR2: MNHEY and SVGEGT. Trimming left V 2 bases short and J 2 bases short, with 15 bases between. Here the CDR3 reads CASSYLPNGRNYGYTF. The CDR3 bases are TGTGCCAGCAGTTACCTCCCCAACGGACGGAACTATGGCTACACCTTC.

V gene TRBV10-3 combines with J gene TRBJ2-7, with D tentatively TRBD2 (5 bases). The CDR3 runs 13 residues. Per germline, CDR1 ENHRY and CDR2 SYGVKD. The V gene lost 0 bases and the J gene lost 6 bases, with 9 bases spanning the gap. DNA for the CDR3: TGTGCCATCAGTGAGTCCGGGGTTGGCGAGCAGTACGTC. The encoded protein is CAISESGVGEQYV.

V is TRBV4-1 and J is TRBJ1-5; D is ambiguous. The CDR3 loop spans 15 amino acids. Trimming pared 2 bases from V and 7 bases from J, leaving 15 bases between. The germline CDR1 and CDR2 sequences are MGHRA and YSYEKL. CDR3 amino acids: CASSQTEGYWQPQHF. CDR3 nucleotides: TGCGCCAGCAGCCAAACGGAGGGATATTGGCAGCCCCAGCATTTT.

The gene calls are TRBV4-3 and TRBJ1-6; unclear D gene. The CDR3 has 19 residues. V was cut by 0 bases and J by 0 bases, with 15 bases left in between. Germline V gene data show CDR1 as LGHNA and CDR2 as YSLEER. The CDR3 DNA follows: TGCGCCAGCAGCCAAGACTTCGTGATGGGTAGCTCCTATAATTCACCCCTCCACTTT. Its protein is CASSQDFVMGSSYNSPLHF.

This clonotype was seen only a few times. The chain combines TRBV4-1 with TRBJ1-4, with D unclear. The germline V gene has CDR1 MGHRA and CDR2 YSYEKL. V gave up 0 bases and J gave up 10 bases, with 15 bases separating them. The length of the CDR3 is 15 residues. This CDR3 reads CASSQEDREKRKLFF. The CDR3 DNA reads TGCGCCAGCAGCCAAGAGGATAGGGAAAAAAGAAAACTGTTTTTT.

The chain is built from TRBV7-6 and TRBJ2-7; possible D gene TRBD1, 6 bases. CDR1 and CDR2 (germline): SGHVS, FNYEAQ. V shed 7 bases and J shed 0 bases, with 19 bases lying between them. CDR3 length equals 16 residues. CDR3 amino acids: CASTSDPDRISYEQYF. Here the CDR3 DNA reads TGTGCCAGCACCTCGGACCCTGACAGGATCTCCTACGAGCAGTACTTC.

This clonotype came up a few times. This chain joins TRBV7-6 and TRBJ1-5, with D perhaps TRBD1 (5 bases). Germline-derived CDR1 and CDR2 are SGHVS and FNYEAQ. V lost 4 bases and J lost 10, with 20 bases in between. This CDR3 is 15 amino acids long. The CDR3 protein is CASSSTLGGPDPQHF. The CDR3 bases are TGTGCCAGCAGCTCCACACTGGGGGGTCCTGATCCCCAGCATTTT.

This clonotype has a count of ten or more. The chain uses TRBV7-8 and TRBJ2-3, with D unclear. Trimming cost V 2 bases and J 4 bases, with 13 bases left between them. The CDR3 sequence is 15 residues long. Looked up from germline, CDR1 is SGHVS and CDR2 is FQNEAQ. This CDR3 reads CASSLRVDRADTQYF. The DNA for the CDR3 is TGTGCCAGCAGCTTACGTGTTGATAGGGCAGATACGCAGTATTTT.

The chain joins TRBV6-6 to TRBJ2-2; D is tentatively TRBD1 or TRBD2 (5 bases each). V lost 5 bases and J 4 bases, leaving 17 bases between the germline ends. Germline V gene data show CDR1 as MNHNY and CDR2 as SVGAGI (reference sequence). The CDR3 spans 16 residues. CDR3 residues: CASSPGALGSTGELFF. The CDR3 nucleotides read TGTGCCAGCAGTCCCGGGGCATTGGGCTCCACCGGGGAGCTGTTTTTT.

This clonotype occurred a few times. The V call is TRBV6-2 or TRBV6-3, the J call TRBJ2-7; a possible D gene is TRBD1 (6 bases). Trimming removed 7 bases at V and 5 bases at J, with 15 bases between. There are 13 residues in the CDR3. Germline V gives CDR1 MNHEY, CDR2 SVGEGT. For the CDR3, the DNA is TGTGCCAGCACCCGGGACATTCCTGACGAGCAGTACGTC. Protein sequence: CASTRDIPDEQYV.

Many counts were recorded for this clonotype. V and J are TRBV7-8 and TRBJ2-1, with TRBD1 matching over 8 bases. The germline CDR1 and CDR2 sequences are SGHVS and FQNEAQ. The CDR3 totals 14 residues. Trimming removed 2 bases from V and 8 bases from J; junction bases left unmatched: 5. The DNA of the CDR3 is TGTGCCAGCAGCTTATCGCAGGGGGCGGATGAGCAGTTCTTC. Residues: CASSLSQGADEQFF.

The chain is built from TRBV5-5 and TRBJ2-5, with D tentatively TRBD1 or TRBD2 (5 bases each). Germline CDR1 SGHKS, CDR2 YYEKEE (reference sequence). With 3 bases removed from V and 3 bases from J, the gap between germline ends came to 12 bases. The CDR3 spans 14 residues. CDR3 bases: TGTGCCAGCAGCTCCGGGACCAGGGAAGAGACCCAGTACTTC. Protein product: CASSSGTREETQYF.

This clonotype was observed at least ten times. The chain employs TRBV7-8 and TRBJ2-4; TRBD1 or TRBD2 may be the D gene (6 bases each). V gave up 4 bases and J gave up 0 bases, with 13 bases separating them. CDR1 and CDR2 from the germline V gene are SGHVS and FQNEAQ. CDR3 size: 16 residues. CDR3 sequence: CASSSRGTLAKNIQYF. DNA of the CDR3: TGTGCCAGCAGCTCCCGCGGGACACTAGCCAAAAACATTCAGTACTTC. The variable domain in full, completed from reference TRBV7-8 and TRBJ2-4, reads GAGVSQSPRYKVAKRGQDVALRCDPISGHVSLFWYQQALGQGPEFLTYFQNEAQLDKSGLPSDRFFAERPEGSVSTLKIQRTQQEDSAVYLCASSSRGTLAKNIQYFGAGTRLSVL.

This clonotype was recorded a few times. The chain combines TRBV12-3 or TRBV12-4 with TRBJ1-2; D remains ambiguous. This CDR3 is 13 amino acids long. V was clipped by 6 bases and J by 6 bases, with 14 bases between them. The CDR3 protein is CASSLGRVDGYTF. CDR3 nucleotide sequence: TGTGCCAGCAGCCTAGGGAGGGTAGATGGCTACACCTTC.

The sample holds many counts of this clonotype. The V gene is TRBV7-3, the J gene TRBJ2-2; TRBD2 matches at 9 bases. The V segment lost 0 bases and the J segment 0 bases; nucleotides outside the gene matches: 2. Looked up from germline, CDR1 is SGHTA and CDR2 is FQGTGA. The CDR3 is made up of 17 amino acids. CDR3 nucleotides: TGTGCCAGCAGCTTAACTAGCGGGGGTACGAACACCGGGGAGCTGTTTTTT. This translates into CASSLTSGGTNTGELFF.

The chain has TRBV6-8 and TRBJ2-3, with D possibly being TRBD1 (6 bases). The CDR3 is made up of 15 amino acids. The V and J ends lost 4 bases and 4 bases respectively, with 15 bases between them. Germline V CDR1 and CDR2: MNHGY, SAAAGT. CDR3 nucleotides: TGTGCCAGCAGTTCAGGGGTCTTGGGATCAGATACGCAGTATTTT. Translating gives CASSSGVLGSDTQYF.

This clonotype was observed many times. J is TRBJ2-5 and V is TRBV2; D perhaps matches TRBD2 (5 bases). V dropped 11 bases and J dropped 3 bases, with 10 bases sitting between them. Germline V lookup: CDR1 SNHLY, CDR2 FYNNEI. The CDR3 sequence is 11 residues long. CDR3 sequence (DNA): TGTGCCGGCCGGACTGAAGAGACCCAGTACTTC. The encoded protein is CAGRTEETQYF.

This clonotype was found a few times. The genes are TRBV28 and TRBJ1-2; D is uncertain. Trimming took 2 bases from V and 3 from J, leaving 13 bases between them. The CDR3 contains 15 residues. Per germline, CDR1 MDHEN and CDR2 SYDVKM. CDR3 residues: CASSLGVREDYGYTF. In DNA, the CDR3 is TGTGCCAGCAGTTTAGGGGTCAGAGAAGACTATGGCTACACCTTC.

V gene TRBV4-1 combines with J gene TRBJ2-1; 11 positions agree with TRBD2. J was trimmed by 6 bases and V by 0 bases; bases with no gene match: 4. The length of the CDR3 is 16 residues. Germline V CDR1 and CDR2: MGHRA, YSYEKL. CDR3 amino acids: CASSQEGTSGGNEQFF. As DNA, the CDR3 is TGCGCCAGCAGCCAAGAGGGCACTAGCGGGGGCAATGAGCAGTTCTTC.

This clonotype was detected a few times. This chain connects TRBV7-6 to TRBJ1-5, with D perhaps matching TRBD1 (5 bases). The length of the CDR3 is 15 residues. With 5 bases removed from V and 4 bases from J, the gap between germline ends came to 15 bases. The germline gives CDR1 SGHVS, CDR2 FNYEAQ. CDR3 residues: CASSLDSNQNQPQHF. CDR3 nucleotides: TGTGCCAGCAGCCTAGACAGTAACCAGAATCAGCCCCAGCATTTT.

This sequence joins TRBV3-1 and TRBJ2-2; the D call may be TRBD1 or TRBD2 (5 bases each). CDR1 is LGHDT and CDR2 is YNNKEL in the germline V gene (reference sequence). The CDR3 totals 15 residues. V was cut by 1 base and J by 3 bases, with 9 bases left in between. CDR3 in amino acids: CASSQAGPDTGELFF. CDR3 sequence (DNA): TGTGCCAGCAGCCAAGCGGGACCAGACACCGGGGAGCTGTTTTTT.

There are a few counts of this clonotype. The rearrangement links TRBV4-2 to TRBJ1-1; TRBD1 agrees at 9 bases. CDR1 and CDR2 from the germline V gene are LGHNA and YNFKEQ. With 3 bases clipped from V and 1 base from J, the junction kept 3 bases outside the gene matches. This CDR3 comprises 15 residues. The CDR3 region has the DNA TGTGCCAGCAGCCACGGACAGGGGCGGAACACTGAAGCTTTCTTT. Translated, it gives CASSHGQGRNTEAFF.

The CDR3 here is CASRGERGFF. In DNA form, the CDR3 reads TGTGCCAGCAGGGGGGAAAGGGGTTTCTTT. The rearrangement joins TRBV6-1 to TRBJ1-1; TRBD1 might be the D (5 bases). V lost 6 bases and J lost 13, with 12 bases in between. Per germline, CDR1 MNHNS and CDR2 SASEGT. The CDR3 covers 10 residues.

This clonotype has more than one count but fewer than ten. The chain links TRBV3-1 to TRBJ1-1, with D unclear. The V end was cut by 0 bases, the J end by 1 base, with 9 bases between. CDR3 length equals 15 residues. Germline values: CDR1 LGHDT, CDR2 YNNKEL (reference sequence). The CDR3 DNA follows: TGTGCCAGCAGCCAAGACCCGCTAGCGAACACTGAAGCTTTCTTT. Translated, it gives CASSQDPLANTEAFF.

With respect to this clonotype: Just one base apart from a much larger clone, this may be a read error. V and J are TRBV7-2 and TRBJ1-5; D gene unclear. Per germline, CDR1 SGHTA and CDR2 FQGNSA. This CDR3 spans 15 amino acids. CDR3 sequence: CASSYDGASRQPQDF. CDR3 DNA sequence: TGTGCCAGCAGCTACGACGGAGCGTCACGTCAGCCCCAGGATTTT.

V gene TRBV5-6 combines with J gene TRBJ2-7; 7 nucleotides line up with TRBD1. CDR1 and CDR2 from the germline V gene are SGHDT and YYEEEE. V lost 0 bases, J lost 2 bases, and 2 bases stayed unmatched. The CDR3 runs 14 residues. CDR3 sequence reads: CASSLGGQAYEQYF. The CDR3 nucleotides read TGTGCCAGCAGCTTGGGCGGACAGGCCTACGAGCAGTACTTC.